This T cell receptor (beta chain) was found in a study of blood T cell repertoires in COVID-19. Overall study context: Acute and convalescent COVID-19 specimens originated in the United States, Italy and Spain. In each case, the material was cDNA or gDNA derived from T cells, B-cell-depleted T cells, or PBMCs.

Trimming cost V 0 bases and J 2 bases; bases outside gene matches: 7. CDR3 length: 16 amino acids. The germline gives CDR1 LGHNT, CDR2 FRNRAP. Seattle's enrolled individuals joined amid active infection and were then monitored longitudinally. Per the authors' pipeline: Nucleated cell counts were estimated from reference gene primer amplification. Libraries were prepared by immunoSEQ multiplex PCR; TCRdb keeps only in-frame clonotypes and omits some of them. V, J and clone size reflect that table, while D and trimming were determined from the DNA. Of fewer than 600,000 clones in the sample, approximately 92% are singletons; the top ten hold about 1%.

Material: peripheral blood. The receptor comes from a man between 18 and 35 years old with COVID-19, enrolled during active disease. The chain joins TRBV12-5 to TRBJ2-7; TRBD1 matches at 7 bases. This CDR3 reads CASGLVLGQETYEQYF. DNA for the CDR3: TGTGCTAGTGGTTTGGTACTTGGACAGGAGACCTACGAGCAGTACTTC.